This entry lists 2 T cell receptor beta chains sequenced from one sample in a study of T cells in Graves' hyperthyroidism and ophthalmopathy. Amplification of TCR beta CDR3 regions was performed using RNA transcripts as template. The HTBI primer set drove a first-round RT-PCR of the TCR CDR3. TCRdb called the multiplex PCR reads again in MiXCR, with one record for every CDR3 protein. The repertoire includes approximately 430,000 distinct CDR3 sequences, roughly 14% of them detected once, and approximately 14% sits in the top ten. Source material: blood. The receptors shown here come from a young woman with Graves' hyperthyroidism.

This clonotype occurred many times. The genes are TRBV28 and TRBJ1-2, with TRBD1 matching 9 bases. With V trimmed by 5 bases and J by 8 bases, 3 bases remained unmatched. Germline V gives CDR1 MDHEN, CDR2 SYDVKM. CDR3 size: 12 residues. CDR3 protein: CASSGQGLGYTF. DNA for the CDR3: TGTGCCAGCAGTGGACAGGGGTTAGGCTACACCTTC.

This clonotype was picked up many times. V usage is TRBV5-1 and J usage is TRBJ2-5; TRBD2 aligns across 7 bases. Trimming took 5 bases from V and 1 from J; bases not matched to a gene: 5. The CDR3 length is 14 residues. Germline V gene lookup returns CDR1 SGHRS and CDR2 YFSETQ. CDR3 in amino acids: CASSGGGGQETQYF. DNA of the CDR3: TGCGCCAGCAGTGGCGGGGGTGGCCAAGAGACCCAGTACTTC.